What follows are 30 T cell receptor beta chains derived from one specimen sequenced in a study of immune evolution from preneoplasia to lung adenocarcinoma. Generated by immunoSEQ multiplex PCR, the TCRdb table keeps only in-frame clones and is missing some. The data show around 5,000 clones, 76% seen once. Sequenced material: FFPE minimally invasive lung adenocarcinoma tissue. The receptors derive from a person in their 70s with lung adenocarcinoma.

Only a few counts were recorded for this clone. CDR3 sequence: CASARSLNTEAFF. As DNA, the CDR3 is TGTGCCAGCGCTAGGAGCTTGAACACTGAAGCTTTCTTT. The chain recombines TRBV11-2 with TRBJ1-1; D uncertain. The V gene's germline CDR1 is SGHAT and CDR2 FQNNGV. V lost 8 bases and J 0 bases, leaving 10 bases between the germline ends. CDR3 size: 13 residues.

The chain has TRBV4-2 and TRBJ2-3, with TRBD2 identical over 8 bases. V shed 1 base, J shed 0 bases, and the junction held 3 bases outside the gene matches. CDR1 and CDR2 from the germline V gene are LGHNA and YNFKEQ. The CDR3 covers 16 residues. As DNA, the CDR3 is TGTGCCAGCAGCCAAGGGGCTAGCGGGAGCACAGATACGCAGTATTTT. Protein sequence: CASSQGASGSTDTQYF.

This clone was counted a single time. The chain links TRBV29-1 to TRBJ2-7, with 9 bases that match TRBD1. CDR3 length: 15 amino acids. The germline V gene encodes CDR1 SQVTM and CDR2 ANQGSEA. The V gene end was trimmed by 2 bases and the J gene end by 6 bases; junction bases not matched to a gene: 11. CDR3 in amino acids: CSVELSTGGQSEQYF. The CDR3 DNA sequence: TGCAGCGTTGAACTGTCGACAGGGGGTCAAAGCGAGCAGTACTTC.

This clone occurred a few times. The rearrangement uses TRBV11-3 and TRBJ2-1; 7 bases agree with TRBD2. Germline lookup yields CDR1 SGHNT and CDR2 YENEEA. The CDR3 is 16 residues long. Unmatched junction bases numbered 8, after V lost 5 bases and J lost 1 base. CDR3 residues: CASSISGALSYNEQFF. In DNA, the CDR3 is TGTGCCAGCAGCATCAGCGGGGCGCTTTCCTACAATGAGCAGTTCTTC.

This clone was seen once. The rearrangement uses TRBV2 and TRBJ2-7, with 10 bases lining up with TRBD2. After removal of 2 bases from V and 9 bases from J, the junction contained 4 bases not matched to a gene. From germline, CDR1 is SNHLY and CDR2 FYNNEI. This CDR3 has 13 residues. The CDR3 bases are TGTGCCAGCAGTGAACTAGCGGGAGTGAGGCAGTACTTC. Amino acids: CASSELAGVRQYF.

This chain connects TRBV2 to TRBJ2-1, with D unresolved. Looked up from germline, CDR1 is SNHLY and CDR2 is FYNNEI. V dropped 3 bases and J dropped 4 bases, with 1 base sitting between them. CDR3 length: 11 amino acids. The CDR3: CASSEYNEQFF. The CDR3 nucleotides are TGTGCCAGCAGTGAGTACAATGAGCAGTTCTTC.

V gene TRBV7-9 combines with J gene TRBJ1-5, with D possibly matching TRBD1 (5 bases). There are 13 residues in the CDR3. V gave up 3 bases and J gave up 5 bases, with 8 bases separating them. Germline loops: CDR1 SEHNR, CDR2 FQNEAQ (reference sequence). DNA of the CDR3: TGTGCCAGCAGCTTTCCGGGGGATCAGCCCCAGCATTTT. Its protein is CASSFPGDQPQHF.

This clone was counted a single time. This chain connects TRBV28 to TRBJ2-3; maybe TRBD2 (7 bases). From germline, CDR1 is MDHEN and CDR2 SYDVKM. Trimming pared 4 bases from V and 1 base from J, leaving 15 bases between. The CDR3 spans 16 residues. CDR3 in amino acids: CASSSPWGGGTDTQYF. In DNA, the CDR3 is TGTGCCAGCAGTTCCCCTTGGGGGGGCGGCACAGATACGCAGTATTTT.

This rearrangement joins TRBV6-1 to TRBJ1-5; D gene ambiguous. The germline V and J ends were trimmed by 7 bases and 3 bases, with 10 bases remaining between them. Per germline, CDR1 MNHNS and CDR2 SASEGT. The CDR3 has 13 residues. In nucleotides, the CDR3 is TGTGCCAGCAATGGCCAGTTCAATCAGCCCCAGCATTTT. Protein sequence: CASNGQFNQPQHF.

The V gene is TRBV7-9, the J gene TRBJ2-2; D possibly corresponds to TRBD2 (5 bases). V lost 5 bases, J lost 1 base, and 11 bases lay in between. Germline V gene lookup returns CDR1 SEHNR and CDR2 FQNEAQ (reference sequence). The CDR3 is made up of 15 amino acids. The CDR3 nucleotides read TGTGCCAGCAGCCACCCTGGGAGGAACACCGGGGAGCTGTTTTTT. It specifies CASSHPGRNTGELFF.

Regarding this clone: The same CDR3 arises from other DNA sequences in this sample as well. The chain uses TRBV20-1 and TRBJ1-1; the D gene is possibly TRBD1 (5 bases). The CDR3 has 11 residues. CDR1 is DFQATT, CDR2 SNEGSKA, per germline (reference sequence). V was cut by 5 bases and J by 11 bases, with 15 bases left in between. The CDR3 loop reads CSADVGGEAFF. The CDR3 DNA sequence: TGCAGTGCTGATGTGGGGGGGGAGGCTTTCTTT.

The CDR3 region has the DNA TGTGCCAGTTCAGGCTTACATAGCACAGATACGCAGTATTTT. Its translation is CASSGLHSTDTQYF. The chain joins TRBV6-1 to TRBJ2-3; D uncertain. CDR3 length: 14 residues. CDR1 is MNHNS and CDR2 is SASEGT in the germline V gene. V was shortened by 9 bases and J by 0 bases, with 13 bases between the two germline ends.

The rearrangement uses TRBV7-2 and TRBJ1-1; perhaps TRBD1 as D (5 bases). Trimming removed 7 bases from V and 5 bases from J, with 20 bases in between. The CDR3 has 15 amino acids. CDR1 and CDR2 (germline): SGHTA, FQGNSA. The CDR3 loop reads CASTPLRREATEAFF. In nucleotides, the CDR3 is TGTGCCAGCACCCCTCTCCGCAGGGAGGCAACTGAAGCTTTCTTT.

The chain uses TRBV19 and TRBJ1-5; the match to TRBD1 covers 8 bases. V shed 8 bases, J shed 1 base, and the junction held 4 bases outside the gene matches. CDR1 is LNHDA and CDR2 is SQIVND in the germline V gene (reference sequence). The CDR3 is 14 residues long. CDR3 sequence (DNA): TGTGCCAGTTCGGACAGGGTGAGCAATCAGCCCCAGCATTTT. This sequence encodes CASSDRVSNQPQHF. The variable domain in full, with the rest retrieved from reference TRBV19 and TRBJ1-5, is DGGITQSPKYLFRKEGQNVTLSCEQNLNHDAMYWYRQDPGQGLRLIYYSQIVNDFQKGDIAEGYSVSREKKESFPLTVTSAQKNPTAFYLCASSDRVSNQPQHFGDGTRLSIL.

This sequence joins TRBV19 and TRBJ1-2; D not certain. Trimming cost V 2 bases and J 4 bases, with 8 bases left between them. The CDR3 spans 13 residues. The germline V gene has CDR1 LNHDA and CDR2 SQIVND (reference sequence). The CDR3, as DNA: TGTGCCAGTAGTATATGGGCAGGCTATGGCTACACCTTC. It codes for CASSIWAGYGYTF.

This clone was seen only once. CDR3: CSASGTSGGVEQYF. In DNA, the CDR3 is TGCAGCGCCTCCGGGACTAGCGGTGGTGTGGAGCAGTACTTC. This chain joins TRBV29-1 and TRBJ2-7, with TRBD2 matching 11 bases. CDR1 is SQVTM, CDR2 ANQGSEA, per germline. The CDR3 runs 14 residues. With 7 bases clipped from V and 7 bases from J, the junction kept 12 bases outside the gene matches.

This clone showed up just a few times. V gene TRBV7-9 combines with J gene TRBJ2-1; D unresolved. Germline V CDR1 and CDR2: SEHNR, FQNEAQ (reference sequence). This CDR3 spans 13 amino acids. Trimming stripped 5 bases from V and 9 bases from J, with 14 bases between. Here the CDR3 reads CASSPDGFGEQFF. Here the CDR3 DNA reads TGTGCCAGCAGCCCGGACGGTTTTGGTGAGCAGTTCTTC.

V usage is TRBV6-5 and J usage is TRBJ1-2; 7 bases line up with TRBD1. The CDR3 consists of 13 residues. V gave up 5 bases and J gave up 8 bases; unmatched junction bases: 8. Germline V gene data show CDR1 as MNHEY and CDR2 as SVGAGI. CDR3 coding DNA: TGTGCCAGCAGTCAGGCCCTAGGGGGCGGCTACACCTTC. Translated, it gives CASSQALGGGYTF.

This clone turned up a few times. The rearrangement links TRBV7-2 to TRBJ1-2; D might be TRBD1 (5 bases). Per the germline V gene, CDR1 is SGHTA and CDR2 is FQGNSA. Trimming pared 1 base from V and 0 bases from J, leaving 9 bases between. The CDR3 is made up of 15 amino acids. The CDR3 here is CASSLGRGTNYGYTF. DNA for the CDR3: TGTGCCAGCAGCTTAGGGCGGGGGACTAACTATGGCTACACCTTC.

J is TRBJ2-7 and V is TRBV6-4; 7 nucleotides line up with TRBD2. The CDR3 spans 13 residues. Germline assignment: CDR1 MRHNA and CDR2 SNTAGT. The junction had 8 bases not matched to a gene; V was cut back by 10 bases and J by 2 bases. The CDR3 sequence is CAKKTGLPYEQYF. The CDR3 bases are TGTGCCAAAAAAACGGGACTACCCTACGAGCAGTACTTC.

This chain uses TRBV30 with TRBJ2-2, with D possibly being TRBD2 (6 bases). This CDR3 has 14 residues. Germline values: CDR1 GTSNPN, CDR2 SVGIG (reference sequence). With 5 bases removed from V and 4 bases from J, the gap between germline ends came to 14 bases. CDR3 region: CAWADLGGTGELFF. The CDR3 nucleotides are TGTGCCTGGGCAGACCTGGGGGGCACCGGGGAGCTGTTTTTT.

This chain connects TRBV6-1 to TRBJ2-7, with a weak D call TRBD1 (6 bases). With 2 bases removed from V and 5 bases from J, the gap between germline ends came to 16 bases. Per the germline V gene, CDR1 is MNHNS and CDR2 is SASEGT. The CDR3 contains 15 residues. In nucleotides, the CDR3 is TGTGCCAGCAGTGAAAGGTGGCAGGGGTGGGACGAGCAGTACTTC. Its translation is CASSERWQGWDEQYF.

This chain connects TRBV7-9 to TRBJ1-2, with 7 bases lining up with TRBD1. Looked up from germline, CDR1 is SEHNR and CDR2 is FQNEAQ (reference sequence). The CDR3 length is 16 residues. With 6 bases clipped from V and 3 bases from J, the junction kept 13 bases outside the gene matches. CDR3 residues: CASSKTLGGQHYGYTF. DNA of the CDR3: TGTGCCAGCAGTAAAACCCTCGGGGGACAGCACTATGGCTACACCTTC.

The chain is built from TRBV30 and TRBJ1-4, with D tentatively TRBD1 (6 bases). Between the trimmed V and J ends, which lost 8 bases and 7 bases, there was a span of 20 bases. This CDR3 region has 14 residues. Germline assignment: CDR1 GTSNPN and CDR2 SVGIG (reference sequence). The CDR3 DNA is TGTGCCAGTCGGCTCGGGGGCGCGGGTGAAAAACTGTTTTTT. It specifies CASRLGGAGEKLFF.

CDR3 bases: TGTGCCAGGCTTTCTGGACAGTCGGTCCTGACTTTC. Protein product: CARLSGQSVLTF. This chain links TRBV2 with TRBJ2-6; possibly TRBD1 for D (6 bases). With 9 bases removed from V and 13 bases from J, the gap between germline ends came to 16 bases. The CDR3 is 12 amino acids. Germline CDR1 and CDR2: SNHLY and FYNNEI.

The rearrangement joins TRBV5-8 to TRBJ2-1, with TRBD2 matching over 8 bases. With V trimmed by 5 bases and J by 3 bases, 7 bases remained unmatched. The CDR3 loop spans 15 amino acids. The germline V gene has CDR1 SGHTS and CDR2 YDEGEE. The CDR3 nucleotides are TGTGCCAGCAGGGAACTAGCGGATATCTACAATGAGCAGTTCTTC. Translation gives CASRELADIYNEQFF.

The rearrangement uses TRBV7-9 and TRBJ2-3; D gene unclear. Trimming stripped 2 bases from V and 5 bases from J, with 8 bases between. CDR3 length: 13 amino acids. Looked up from germline, CDR1 is SEHNR and CDR2 is FQNEAQ (reference sequence). As DNA, the CDR3 is TGTGCCAGCAGCTTAATCCACGGAGATACGCAGTATTTT. It translates to CASSLIHGDTQYF.

The V gene is TRBV9, the J gene TRBJ2-2; TRBD1 agrees at 8 bases. Germline-derived CDR1 and CDR2 are SGDLS and YYNGEE. V was clipped by 3 bases and J by 1 base; unmatched bases: 2. The CDR3 loop spans 15 amino acids. The CDR3 DNA follows: TGTGCCAGCAGCGGGGGGACAGGGAACACCGGGGAGCTGTTTTTT. As protein: CASSGGTGNTGELFF.

The genes are TRBV6-4 and TRBJ2-1, with no clear D. CDR3 length: 13 residues. Trimming shortened V by 5 bases and J by 0 bases, and 5 bases separated the two germline ends. Per germline, CDR1 MRHNA and CDR2 SNTAGT. The CDR3 reads CASSRSSYNEQFF. CDR3 sequence (DNA): TGTGCCAGCAGTCGCAGCTCCTACAATGAGCAGTTCTTC.

This chain uses TRBV5-4 with TRBJ2-1; 10 nucleotides agree with TRBD1. From germline, CDR1 is SGHNT and CDR2 YYREEE (reference sequence). CDR3 size: 15 residues. Losses at the gene ends were 0 bases for V and 5 bases for J; bases not matched to a gene: 2. The CDR3 loop is CASSLGGTGDNEQFF. The CDR3 coding sequence is TGTGCCAGCAGCTTGGGTGGGACAGGGGACAATGAGCAGTTCTTC.